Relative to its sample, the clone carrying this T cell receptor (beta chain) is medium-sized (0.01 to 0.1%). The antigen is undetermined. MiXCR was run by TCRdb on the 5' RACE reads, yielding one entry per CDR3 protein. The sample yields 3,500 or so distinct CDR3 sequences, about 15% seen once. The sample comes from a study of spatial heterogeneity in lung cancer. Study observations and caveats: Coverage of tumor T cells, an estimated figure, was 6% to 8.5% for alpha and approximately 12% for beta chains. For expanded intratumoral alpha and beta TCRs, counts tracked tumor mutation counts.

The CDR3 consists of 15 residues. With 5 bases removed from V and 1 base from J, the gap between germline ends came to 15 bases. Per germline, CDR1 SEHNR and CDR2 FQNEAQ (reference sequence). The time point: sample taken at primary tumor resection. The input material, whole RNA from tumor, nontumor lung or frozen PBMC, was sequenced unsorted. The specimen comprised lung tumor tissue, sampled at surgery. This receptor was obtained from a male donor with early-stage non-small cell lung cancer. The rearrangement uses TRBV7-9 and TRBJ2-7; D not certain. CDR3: CASSPLSTPSYEQYF. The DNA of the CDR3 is TGTGCCAGCAGCCCGCTGTCGACTCCTTCCTACGAGCAGTACTTC.